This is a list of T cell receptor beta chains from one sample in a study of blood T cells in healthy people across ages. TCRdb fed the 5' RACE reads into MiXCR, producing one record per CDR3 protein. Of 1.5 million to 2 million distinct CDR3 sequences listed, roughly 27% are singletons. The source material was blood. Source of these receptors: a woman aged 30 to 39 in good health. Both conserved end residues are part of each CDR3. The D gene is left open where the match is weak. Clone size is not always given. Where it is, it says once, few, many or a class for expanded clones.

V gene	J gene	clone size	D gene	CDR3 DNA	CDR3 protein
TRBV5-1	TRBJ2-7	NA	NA	TGCGCCAGCAGCCCTTATCAGGGACTCTACGAGCAGTACTTC	CASSPYQGLYEQYF
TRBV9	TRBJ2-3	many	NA	TGTGCCAGCAGCGAGGGCTGGATCACAGATACGCAGTATTTT	CASSEGWITDTQYF
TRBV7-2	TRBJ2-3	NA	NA	TGTGCCAGCAGCTTATATGCGGAGAATACGCAGTATTTT	CASSLYAENTQYF
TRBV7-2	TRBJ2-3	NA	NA	TGTGCCAGCAGCGCTTGGATCTTCGTGGATACGCAGTATTTT	CASSAWIFVDTQYF
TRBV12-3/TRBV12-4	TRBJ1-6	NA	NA	TGTGCCAGCAGTTTAGCAGCCATCCAATCACCCCTCCACTTT	CASSLAAIQSPLHF
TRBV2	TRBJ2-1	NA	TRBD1	TGTGCCAGCAGTGAGCGCCGACAGGGTCGCTATGAGCAGTTCTTC	CASSERRQGRYEQFF
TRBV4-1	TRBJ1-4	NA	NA	TGCGCCAGCAGCCCTGGTCCGTCAAATGAAAAACTGTTTTTT	CASSPGPSNEKLFF
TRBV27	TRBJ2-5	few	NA	TGTGTCAGCAGTTTAGTTGCGGCGGGAGAGACCCAGTACTTC	CVSSLVAAGETQYF
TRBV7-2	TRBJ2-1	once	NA	TGTGCCAGCAGCTTAAATTCAGACGGAACCTACAATGAGCAGTTCTTC	CASSLNSDGTYNEQFF
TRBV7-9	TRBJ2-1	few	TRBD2	TGTGCCAGCAGCCACCCTAGCGGGAGTAGGAACAATGAGCAGTTCTTC	CASSHPSGSRNNEQFF
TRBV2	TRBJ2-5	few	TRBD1	TGTGCCAGCAGTGAAGACAGGGGGCGCGAGGAGACCCAGTACTTC	CASSEDRGREETQYF
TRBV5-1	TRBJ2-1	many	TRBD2	TGCGCCAGCAGCGCCCGACTAGCGGGGCCCTACAATGAGCAGTTCTTC	CASSARLAGPYNEQFF
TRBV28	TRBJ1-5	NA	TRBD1	TGTGCCAGTAACGACAGGGTGATCAATCAGCCCCAGCATTTT	CASNDRVINQPQHF
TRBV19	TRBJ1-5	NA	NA	TGTGCCAGTAGTTTGTCCGGGATCCCCCAGCATTTT	CASSLSGIPQHF
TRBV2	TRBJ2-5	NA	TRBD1	TGTGCCAGCAGGAACCGGGACAGGGGTACAGAGACCCAGTACTTC	CASRNRDRGTETQYF
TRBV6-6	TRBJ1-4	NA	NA	TGTGCCAGCACCAGGGATGCAACTAATGAAAAACTGTTTTTT	CASTRDATNEKLFF
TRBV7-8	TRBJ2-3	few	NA	TGTGCCAGCAGGGTAGGGACTGAACAGTATTTT	CASRVGTEQYF
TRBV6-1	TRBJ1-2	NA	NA	TGTGCCAGCAGTGATCTGGGGTATTTCGGCTACACCTTC	CASSDLGYFGYTF
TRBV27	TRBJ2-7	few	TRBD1	TGTGCCAGCAGTTCGCCTCTTCGGGACAGGCCCGGAAGCGAGCAGTACTTC	CASSSPLRDRPGSEQYF
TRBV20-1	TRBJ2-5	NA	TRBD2	TGCAGTGCGGTCCCGACTAGCGGGCCGGGTGTGGCCCAGTACTTC	CSAVPTSGPGVAQYF
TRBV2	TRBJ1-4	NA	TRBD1	TGTGCCAGCAGTGAAGCCAGACAGGGACTGTTTTTT	CASSEARQGLFF
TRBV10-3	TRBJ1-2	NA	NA	TGTGCCATCAGTGAGTCGACTCTCGCGAGCGTTCATGGCTACACCTTC	CAISESTLASVHGYTF
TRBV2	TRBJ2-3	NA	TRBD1	TGTGCCAGCAGAGCCGACAGGGGTAGTGCAGATACGCAGTATTTT	CASRADRGSADTQYF
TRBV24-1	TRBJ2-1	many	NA	TGTGCCACCAGTGATCCCCAGGACGGCAATGAGCAGTTCTTC	CATSDPQDGNEQFF
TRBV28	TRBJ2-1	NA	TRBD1	TGTGCCAGCAGGACAGGGTCAAGGGATGAGCAGTTCTTC	CASRTGSRDEQFF
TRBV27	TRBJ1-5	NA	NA	TGTGCCAGCAGTTTATGGGTGGGAAATCAGCCCCAGCATTTT	CASSLWVGNQPQHF
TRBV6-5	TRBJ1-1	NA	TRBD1	TGTGCCAGCAGACGACAGGGTCGGACTGAAGCTTTCTTT	CASRRQGRTEAFF
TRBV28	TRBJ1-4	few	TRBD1	TGTGCCAGCAGTTTATTGGGACAGTACAATGAAAAACTGTTTTTT	CASSLLGQYNEKLFF
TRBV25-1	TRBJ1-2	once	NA	TGTACCAGCAGCCGGGAGGCGGGCTATGGCTACACCTTC	CTSSREAGYGYTF
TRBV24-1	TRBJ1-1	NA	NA	TGTGCCATTAGCCGGGGGGGACCGAACACTGAAGCTTTCTTT	CAISRGGPNTEAFF
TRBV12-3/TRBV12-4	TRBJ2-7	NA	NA	TGTGCCAGCAGTGGGGCCCACAGCGACGAGCAGTACTTC	CASSGAHSDEQYF
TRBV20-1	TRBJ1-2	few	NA	TGCAGTGCTCTACGAGACAGGAACGCGTATGGCTACACCTTC	CSALRDRNAYGYTF
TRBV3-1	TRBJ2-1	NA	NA	TGTGCCAGCAGCCAGGAAGGGGGGGCCCCTGACAATGAGCAGTTCTTC	CASSQEGGAPDNEQFF
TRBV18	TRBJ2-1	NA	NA	TGTGCCAGCGGAAGGGGGGCTGAGCAGTTCTTC	CASGRGAEQFF
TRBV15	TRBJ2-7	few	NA	TGTGCCACCAGCTCACCCAGCGAGGGCAGGGGCCTTGGCTACGAGCAGTACTTC	CATSSPSEGRGLGYEQYF
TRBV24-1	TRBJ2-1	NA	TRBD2	TGTGCCACCAGTGATGGGCTAGCGGGGGGGCTCGATGAGCAGTTCTTC	CATSDGLAGGLDEQFF
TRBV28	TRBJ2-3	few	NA	TGTGCCAGCACCCCGTGGGGGGAGGAGGGCACAGATACGCAGTATTTT	CASTPWGEEGTDTQYF
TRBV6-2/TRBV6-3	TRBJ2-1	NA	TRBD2	TGTGCCAGCAGTTATGTAGCGGGAGACGGTTACAATGAGCAGTTCTTC	CASSYVAGDGYNEQFF
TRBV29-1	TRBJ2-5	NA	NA	TGCAGCTCATTAGGGGGGCAACCCTCCCAAGAGACCCAGTACTTC	CSSLGGQPSQETQYF
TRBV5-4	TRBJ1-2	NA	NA	TGTGCCAGCAGCTCTCCCCGGGACACGGCACGTGGCTACACCTTC	CASSSPRDTARGYTF
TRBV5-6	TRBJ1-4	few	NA	TGTGCCAGCAGCTCGCGGAGAGATGCAACTAATGAAAAACTGTTTTTT	CASSSRRDATNEKLFF
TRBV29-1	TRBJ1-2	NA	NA	TGCGGCGTGACCATACGGGACACCCGGCGGTATGGCTACACCTTC	CGVTIRDTRRYGYTF
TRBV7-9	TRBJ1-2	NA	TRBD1	TGTGCCAGCAGTAAAGGCCAACCGGGACAGGGGGCTCGCGGCTACACCTTC	CASSKGQPGQGARGYTF
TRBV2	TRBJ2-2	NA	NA	TGTGCCAGCAGTGAGCGGAGAAACACCGGGGAGCTGTTTTTT	CASSERRNTGELFF
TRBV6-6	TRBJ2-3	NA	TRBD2	TGTGCCAGCAGTGATACGGGGGGACCCAGCACAGATACGCAGTATTTT	CASSDTGGPSTDTQYF
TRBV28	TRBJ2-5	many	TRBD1	TGTGCCAGCAGTTTACTACCGGGACAGGGTTACGAGACCCAGTACTTC	CASSLLPGQGYETQYF
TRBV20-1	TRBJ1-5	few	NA	TGCAGTGCTAGCACGGGGGCGCGACAGCCCCAGCATTTT	CSASTGARQPQHF
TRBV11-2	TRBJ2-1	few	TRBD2	TGTGCCAGCACCCTCGAAGCTTACAGCGGGAGTGCTCATGAGCAGTTCTTC	CASTLEAYSGSAHEQFF
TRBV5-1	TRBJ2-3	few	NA	TGCGCCAGCAGCCCGAGGGCTAGCGAGACAGATACGCAGTATTTT	CASSPRASETDTQYF
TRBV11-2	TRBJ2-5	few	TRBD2	TGTGCCAGCAGCTTCACTAGCGCTGCAGTGCAGACCCAGTACTTC	CASSFTSAAVQTQYF
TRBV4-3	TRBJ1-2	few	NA	TGCGCCAGCAGCTTTGAACTGGGGCGTGGCTACACCTTC	CASSFELGRGYTF
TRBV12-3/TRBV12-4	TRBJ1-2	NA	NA	TGTGCCAGCAGCTCCGGGACGCTTGGCTACACCTTC	CASSSGTLGYTF
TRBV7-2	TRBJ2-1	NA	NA	TGTGCCAGCATCAACACCAATGAGCAGTTCTTC	CASINTNEQFF